This T cell receptor beta chain was observed in a study of identical twins. Study-wide results and limits: Where beta out-of-frame sequences were concerned, excess twin sharing was weaker.

A universal primer site was incorporated via template switching, and the cDNA contained unique molecular identifiers. In TCRdb, the 5' RACE reads were re-called with MiXCR into one record per CDR3 protein. The sample holds around 490,000 distinct CDR3 sequences, 20% to 25% seen once. The CDR3 contains 15 residues. Trimming pared 4 bases from V and 6 bases from J, leaving 16 bases between. Germline CDR1 LGHDT, CDR2 YNNKEL (reference sequence). In this sample, this clonotype turned up a few times. The target antigen is unknown. The data were also submitted as part of a second study, on yellow fever vaccine responses in identical twins.

Input material: CD4+ T cells sorted from blood. The chain couples TRBV3-1 to TRBJ2-1, with a possible D match to TRBD2 (6 bases). The TCR was taken from a woman aged 18 to 35 in good health. The CDR3 here is CASSPLTGVSNEQFF. CDR3 bases: TGTGCCAGCAGCCCCCTAACGGGAGTCTCCAATGAGCAGTTCTTC.